Below, 2 T cell receptor beta chains from the same sample are listed, as sequenced in a study of blood T cells in healthy people across ages. Using a J-beta primer mix together with a sample-barcoded 5' primer, a second PCR was run for roughly 6 to 12 cycles. TCRdb processed the 5' RACE reads anew with MiXCR; each CDR3 protein has one entry. The table has 700,000 to 850,000 distinct CDR3 sequences, approximately 53% seen once; the top ten hold approximately 40%. Sequences were obtained from blood. Receptors were obtained from a man older than 75 in good health.

The count of this clonotype is one. The genes are TRBV27 and TRBJ1-6, with a weak D call TRBD1 (6 bases). Per germline, CDR1 MNHEY and CDR2 SMNVEV (reference sequence). Trimming removed 2 bases at V and 12 bases at J, with 17 bases between. This CDR3 region has 15 residues. This CDR3 reads CASSLNGQNKLPLHF. The CDR3 DNA reads as TGTGCCAGCAGTTTAAATGGACAGAATAAGTTACCCCTCCACTTT.

This chain links TRBV5-6 with TRBJ2-5, with D maybe TRBD2 (7 bases). The CDR3 has 15 residues. The germline V and J ends were trimmed by 5 bases and 5 bases, with 19 bases remaining between them. The germline V gene encodes CDR1 SGHDT and CDR2 YYEEEE. The CDR3 DNA follows: TGTGCCAGCAGATTACTAGGGGGGGCCGGGGAGACCCAGTACTTC. Translated: CASRLLGGAGETQYF. Full variable domain (rest looked up from reference TRBV5-6 and TRBJ2-5): DAGVTQSPTHLIKTRGQQVTLRCSPKSGHDTVSWYQQALGQGPQFIFQYYEEEERQRGNFPDRFSGHQFPNYSSELNVNALLLGDSALYLCASRLLGGAGETQYFGPGTRLLVL.